The 16 T cell receptor beta chains listed next were all sequenced from one sample in a study of OX40 agonist ivuxolimab in advanced cancers. Libraries were prepared by immunoSEQ multiplex PCR; TCRdb keeps only in-frame clonotypes and omits some of them. The sample has some 90,000 clones, around 87% seen once; the top ten hold approximately 4.8%. Sequencing used CD4+ or CD8+ T cells sorted from blood, obtained in a trial of the OX40 agonist ivuxolimab. The receptor set was obtained from an adult with an advanced solid tumor such as melanoma, head and neck, liver or kidney cancer.

This clone was seen only once. The chain links TRBV10-3 to TRBJ1-1, with 9 bases matching TRBD1. Germline loops: CDR1 ENHRY, CDR2 SYGVKD. The CDR3 has 14 residues. The V gene end was trimmed by 2 bases and the J gene end by 9 bases; junction bases not matched to a gene: 7. The CDR3 region has the DNA TGTGCCATCAGTGAGCCAATAGGACAGGGGAAAGCTTTCTTT. Translating it yields CAISEPIGQGKAFF.

This sequence joins TRBV11-2 and TRBJ1-2, with D possibly matching TRBD1 (6 bases). V lost 7 bases, J lost 2 bases, and 14 bases lay in between. Germline V lookup: CDR1 SGHAT, CDR2 FQNNGV. This CDR3 is 14 amino acids long. The CDR3 DNA is TGTGCCAGCACCGTAGGGGACACGAACTATGGCTACACCTTC. Translation: CASTVGDTNYGYTF.

The chain links TRBV7-2 to TRBJ1-1, with D tentatively TRBD1 (6 bases). The germline V gene has CDR1 SGHTA and CDR2 FQGNSA. Trimming shortened V by 3 bases and J by 0 bases, and 14 bases separated the two germline ends. The CDR3 runs to 16 residues. CDR3 amino acids: CASSFNGQLLNTEAFF. The DNA for the CDR3 is TGTGCCAGCAGCTTTAATGGACAGCTACTGAACACTGAAGCTTTCTTT.

V gene TRBV11-2 combines with J gene TRBJ2-1, with 7 bases that match TRBD2. V was clipped by 0 bases and J by 6 bases; unmatched bases: 5. There are 15 residues in the CDR3. CDR1 and CDR2 (germline): SGHAT, FQNNGV. CDR3 amino acids: CASSLDRASGNEQFF. The CDR3 nucleotides read TGTGCCAGCAGCTTAGATCGGGCTAGCGGCAATGAGCAGTTCTTC.

The chain links TRBV14 to TRBJ2-7, with D possibly being TRBD1 (5 bases). V was shortened by 3 bases and J by 0 bases, with 15 bases between the two germline ends. This CDR3 comprises 16 residues. Germline-derived CDR1 and CDR2 are SGHDN and FVKESK. CDR3 sequence: CASSQYTGSNSYEQYF. CDR3 bases: TGTGCCAGCAGCCAGTACACAGGATCCAACTCCTACGAGCAGTACTTC. The full variable domain, completed using reference TRBV14 and TRBJ2-7, is EAGVTQFPSHSVIEKGQTVTLRCDPISGHDNLYWYRRVMGKEIKFLLHFVKESKQDESGMPNNRFLAERTGGTYSTLKVQPAELEDSGVYFCASSQYTGSNSYEQYFGPGTRLTVT.

The chain couples TRBV27 to TRBJ2-1; 9 nucleotides align to TRBD1. J gave up 8 bases and V 6 bases, and 5 bases lay outside the gene matches. There are 13 residues in the CDR3. Germline values: CDR1 MNHEY, CDR2 SMNVEV (reference sequence). CDR3 coding DNA: TGTGCCAGCAGGGTACAGGGGGCCGATGAGCAGTTCTTC. Translated, it gives CASRVQGADEQFF.

The chain combines TRBV7-8 with TRBJ2-1; D possibly corresponds to TRBD2 (5 bases). Between the trimmed V and J ends, which lost 4 bases and 0 bases, there was a span of 13 bases. The CDR3 spans 16 residues. Germline loops: CDR1 SGHVS, CDR2 FQNEAQ. CDR3 sequence reads: CASSSGSASSYNEQFF. The DNA for the CDR3 is TGTGCCAGCAGCTCCGGTAGCGCGAGCTCCTACAATGAGCAGTTCTTC.

This clone was seen a single time. The rearrangement joins TRBV19 to TRBJ1-2; the D is unclear. Germline loops: CDR1 LNHDA, CDR2 SQIVND (reference sequence). Trimming took off 4 bases at V and 3 bases at J, with 9 bases between the two ends. The CDR3 sequence is 13 residues long. CDR3 region: CASSTELDYGYTF. The CDR3 region has the DNA TGTGCCAGTAGTACGGAGTTGGACTATGGCTACACCTTC.

This rearrangement joins TRBV5-1 to TRBJ2-1; D gene unclear. Germline CDR1 and CDR2: SGHRS and YFSETQ. The CDR3 length is 17 residues. V was cut by 1 base and J by 0 bases, with 14 bases left in between. This CDR3 reads CASSLRDGRSSYNEQFF. In DNA, the CDR3 is TGCGCCAGCAGCTTGAGGGATGGAAGGAGCTCCTACAATGAGCAGTTCTTC.

The chain joins TRBV15 to TRBJ2-3, with D possibly TRBD2 on 5 matching bases. This CDR3 comprises 17 residues. Trimming took off 1 base at V and 4 bases at J, with 18 bases between the two ends. Germline V lookup: CDR1 LNHNV, CDR2 YYDKDF (reference sequence). In DNA form, the CDR3 reads TGTGCCACCAGCAGAGGAGGAGACGGAGGTCTAGCAGATACGCAGTATTTT. Encoded protein: CATSRGGDGGLADTQYF.

A few counts support this clone. The V gene is TRBV30, the J gene TRBJ2-7, with a tentative D call TRBD2 (5 bases). This CDR3 comprises 15 residues. V lost 5 bases and J lost 4, with 21 bases in between. Germline loops: CDR1 GTSNPN, CDR2 SVGIG (reference sequence). The CDR3 DNA reads TGTGCCTGGGACCTCAAAGCGGCACAGCGTTACGAGCAGTACTTC. Its translation is CAWDLKAAQRYEQYF.

The V and J genes are TRBV13 and TRBJ1-3; D unclear. The CDR3 contains 15 residues. V gave up 6 bases and J gave up 1 base, with 13 bases separating them. Germline CDR1 and CDR2: PRHDT and FYEKMQ (reference sequence). CDR3 sequence reads: CASSVGQLSGNTIYF. In DNA, the CDR3 is TGTGCCAGCAGTGTGGGTCAGTTGTCTGGAAACACCATATATTTT.

The rearrangement joins TRBV1 to TRBJ2-1; the D call TRBD2 from the table was never checked on the DNA. TRBV1 is noted as a pseudogene. The CDR3 runs 17 residues. CDR3 bases: TGCACCAGCAGCCCCCTAAGCCCTAGATCCCCGTACAATGAGCAGTTCTTC. It translates to CTSSPLSPRSPYNEQFF.

The V and J genes are TRBV19 and TRBJ1-1; 7 bases map to TRBD1. The length of the CDR3 is 13 residues. The V gene's germline CDR1 is LNHDA and CDR2 SQIVND (reference sequence). V lost 0 bases to trimming and J lost 12 bases; unmatched junction nucleotides: 7. CDR3 region: CASSIDGTAGTFF. The CDR3, as DNA: TGTGCCAGTAGTATAGATGGGACAGCAGGAACTTTCTTT. Combining the CDR3 with reference TRBV19 and TRBJ1-1 gives the whole variable domain DGGITQSPKYLFRKEGQNVTLSCEQNLNHDAMYWYRQDPGQGLRLIYYSQIVNDFQKGDIAEGYSVSREKKESFPLTVTSAQKNPTAFYLCASSIDGTAGTFFGQGTRLTVV.

The V gene is TRBV7-6, the J gene TRBJ2-3; D unclear. Per the germline V gene, CDR1 is SGHVS and CDR2 is FNYEAQ. V dropped 4 bases and J dropped 0 bases, with 8 bases sitting between them. The CDR3 runs to 14 residues. The CDR3 bases are TGTGCCAGCAGCTCCCTAACTAGCACAGATACGCAGTATTTT. Its protein is CASSSLTSTDTQYF.

The chain employs TRBV6-1 and TRBJ1-2; TRBD1 aligns across 7 bases. CDR3 length: 12 amino acids. Germline V gene data show CDR1 as MNHNS and CDR2 as SASEGT. V shed 6 bases and J 8 bases; nucleotides not matched to a gene: 6. The CDR3 nucleotides are TGTGCCAGCAGGACCGGGACAGAAGGCTACACCTTC. It codes for CASRTGTEGYTF.